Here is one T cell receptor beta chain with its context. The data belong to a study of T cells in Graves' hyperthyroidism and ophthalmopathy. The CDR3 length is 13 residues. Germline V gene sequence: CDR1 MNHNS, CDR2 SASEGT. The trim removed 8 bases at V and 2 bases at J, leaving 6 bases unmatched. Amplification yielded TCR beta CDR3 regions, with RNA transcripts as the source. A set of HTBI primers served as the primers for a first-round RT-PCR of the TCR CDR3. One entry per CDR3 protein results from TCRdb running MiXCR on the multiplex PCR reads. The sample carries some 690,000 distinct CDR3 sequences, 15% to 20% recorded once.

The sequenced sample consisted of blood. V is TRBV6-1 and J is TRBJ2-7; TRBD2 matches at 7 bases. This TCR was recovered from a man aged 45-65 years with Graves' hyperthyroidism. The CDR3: CASRGLTPYEQYF. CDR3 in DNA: TGTGCCAGCCGGGGACTAACTCCCTACGAGCAGTACTTC.